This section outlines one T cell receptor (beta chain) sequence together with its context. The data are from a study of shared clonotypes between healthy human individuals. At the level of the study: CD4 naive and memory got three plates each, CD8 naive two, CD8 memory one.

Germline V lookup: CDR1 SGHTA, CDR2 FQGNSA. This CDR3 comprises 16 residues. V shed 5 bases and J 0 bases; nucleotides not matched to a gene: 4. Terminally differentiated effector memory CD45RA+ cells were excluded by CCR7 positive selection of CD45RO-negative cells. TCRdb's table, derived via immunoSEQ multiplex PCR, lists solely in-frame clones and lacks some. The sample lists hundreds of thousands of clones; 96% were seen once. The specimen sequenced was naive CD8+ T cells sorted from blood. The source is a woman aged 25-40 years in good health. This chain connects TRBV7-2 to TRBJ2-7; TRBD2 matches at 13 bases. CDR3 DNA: TGTGCCAGCAGCCCTAGACTAGCGGGAGGCTCCTACGAGCAGTACTTC. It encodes CASSPRLAGGSYEQYF.